This T cell receptor beta chain was sequenced in a study of T-cell reconstitution after alpha-beta-depleted transplantation in children. This clonotype was observed many times. V was trimmed by 6 bases and J by 3 bases, leaving 11 bases between them. The CDR3 has 13 residues. The germline gives CDR1 ENHRY, CDR2 SYGVKD. Unique molecular identifiers were used in preparing the TCRbeta library. TCRdb re-called the PCR reads through MiXCR, storing one row per CDR3 protein. This table has hundreds of thousands of distinct CDR3 sequences, roughly 15% appearing once. The starting material was PBMCs from the stem cell graft donor, obtained from the stem cell graft. The chain joins TRBV10-3 to TRBJ2-5, with a weak D call TRBD1 (6 bases). This clonotype was obtained from a human donor who donated a stem cell graft to a child with acute myeloid leukemia. CDR3 region: CAISWDKKETQYF. For the CDR3, the DNA is TGTGCCATCAGCTGGGACAAGAAAGAGACCCAGTACTTC.